These 18 T cell receptor beta chains were all obtained from the same sample, sequenced in a study of blood T cells in healthy people across ages. Combining a sample-barcoded 5' primer with a J-beta primer mix, a second PCR ran for about 7 to 12 cycles. TCRdb used MiXCR to reprocess the 5' RACE reads, holding one entry per CDR3 protein. Here the sample spans approximately 800,000 distinct CDR3 sequences, about 36% being singletons. Sequenced input: blood. The receptors come from a man aged 18 to 30 in good health.

This rearrangement joins TRBV5-1 to TRBJ2-5, with 12 bases fitting TRBD2. The CDR3 is 16 residues long. With V trimmed by 1 base and J by 11 bases, 12 bases remained unmatched. Germline V CDR1 and CDR2: SGHRS, YFSETQ. The CDR3 sequence: CASSLSPSGGANEQYF. The CDR3 DNA reads as TGCGCCAGCAGCTTGAGTCCTAGCGGGGGGGCTAATGAGCAGTACTTC.

This clonotype appeared a single time. The V gene is TRBV27, the J gene TRBJ2-1; D may correspond to TRBD1 or TRBD2 (5 bases each). The CDR3 consists of 13 residues. V gave up 4 bases and J gave up 9 bases, with 13 bases separating them. Germline V lookup: CDR1 MNHEY, CDR2 SMNVEV (reference sequence). CDR3 sequence reads: CASSSPGPGEQFF. In DNA, the CDR3 is TGTGCCAGCAGTTCACCGGGACCGGGTGAGCAGTTCTTC.

CDR3 region: CASSQGGSILGETQYF. The CDR3, as DNA: TGTGCCAGCAGCCAAGGAGGGAGTATACTGGGAGAGACCCAGTACTTC. The V gene is TRBV14, the J gene TRBJ2-5; D perhaps matches TRBD2 (5 bases). Germline loops: CDR1 SGHDN, CDR2 FVKESK. CDR3 length: 16 amino acids. The ends were cut back, 1 base at V and 4 bases at J, with 16 bases in the middle.

This sequence joins TRBV10-3 and TRBJ2-7; 7 nucleotides line up with TRBD2. The V segment lost 5 bases and the J segment 1 base; nucleotides outside the gene matches: 5. CDR1 is ENHRY, CDR2 SYGVKD, per germline. The CDR3 length is 14 residues. The CDR3 DNA follows: TGTGCCATCAGTCAAGACGGGGGGTCCTACGAGCAGTACTTC. Protein: CAISQDGGSYEQYF.

This clonotype came up a few times. The chain has TRBV29-1 and TRBJ2-5, with D uncertain. Germline lookup yields CDR1 SQVTM and CDR2 ANQGSEA. This CDR3 is 13 amino acids long. With 4 bases removed from V and 11 bases from J, the gap between germline ends came to 20 bases. The CDR3 nucleotides are TGCAGCGTTGGTGGACGGATGTACAATGAGCAGTACTTC. Its translation is CSVGGRMYNEQYF.

The chain is built from TRBV6-6 and TRBJ2-4; D tentatively reads TRBD1 or TRBD2 (5 bases each). The V gene lost 5 bases and the J gene lost 8 bases, with 13 bases spanning the gap. CDR1 MNHNY and CDR2 SVGAGI come from the germline V gene (reference sequence). The CDR3 is made up of 13 amino acids. In DNA form, the CDR3 reads TGTGCCAGCAGTGTGGGACCCTCGGACATTCAGTACTTC. Protein sequence: CASSVGPSDIQYF.

This clonotype was seen a few times. Here the CDR3 DNA reads TGTGCCAGCAGTTTAGCGGGGACAGGGGGCCGGGCAACTAATGAAAAACTGTTTTTT. Translating gives CASSLAGTGGRATNEKLFF. The chain joins TRBV12-3 or TRBV12-4 to TRBJ1-4; 12 bases agree with TRBD1. V trimming: 0 bases; J trimming: 0 bases; junction bases outside the gene matches: 5. CDR3 length: 19 residues.

This clonotype came up a few times. This chain joins TRBV20-1 and TRBJ1-5; perhaps TRBD1 as D (5 bases). V was pared by 5 bases and J by 2 bases, with 16 bases between. Germline lookup yields CDR1 DFQATT and CDR2 SNEGSKA (reference sequence). The CDR3 has 15 residues. The CDR3 DNA reads as TGCAGTGCTGAAGCCGGGGGGGTACGCAATCAGCCCCAGCATTTT. This encodes CSAEAGGVRNQPQHF.

Regarding this clonotype: The junction differs from germline at one of its ends, possibly a read error. V gene TRBV7-2 combines with J gene TRBJ2-7, with TRBD2 as a possible D gene (6 bases). The CDR3 has 15 residues. CDR1 is SGHTA, CDR2 FQGNSA, per germline. CDR3: CAGSLAEGGTYEQYF. For the CDR3, the DNA is TGTGCCGGCAGCTTAGCGGAGGGCGGAACCTACGAGCAGTACTTC.

This clonotype appeared once. The rearrangement joins TRBV2 to TRBJ1-1; D gene unclear. Between the trimmed V and J ends, which lost 6 bases and 3 bases, there was a span of 11 bases. Germline V gives CDR1 SNHLY, CDR2 FYNNEI. This CDR3 comprises 13 residues. The CDR3 here is CASRGLPDTEAFF. The CDR3 coding sequence is TGTGCCAGCAGGGGCCTTCCAGACACTGAAGCTTTCTTT.

This clonotype was seen a handful of times. This chain joins TRBV10-3 and TRBJ2-6, with 8 positions matching TRBD1. Germline V gene data show CDR1 as ENHRY and CDR2 as SYGVKD. The CDR3 consists of 16 residues. J gave up 0 bases and V 6 bases, and 4 bases lay outside the gene matches. CDR3 bases: TGTGCCATCAGCCAGGGGGCCCCCTCTGGGGCCAACGTCCTGACTTTC. Residues: CAISQGAPSGANVLTF.

Here the CDR3 DNA reads TGTGCCAGCACAACTAGCGGTCTACCAGATACGCAGTATTTT. Protein product: CASTTSGLPDTQYF. The chain joins TRBV5-4 to TRBJ2-3; TRBD2 agrees at 8 bases. The CDR3 length is 14 residues. Unmatched junction bases numbered 7, after V lost 6 bases and J lost 4 bases. The germline gives CDR1 SGHNT, CDR2 YYREEE (reference sequence).

This chain joins TRBV28 and TRBJ2-3; TRBD2 aligns across 8 bases. Germline V gives CDR1 MDHEN, CDR2 SYDVKM. J gave up 6 bases and V 3 bases, and 14 bases lay outside the gene matches. CDR3 size: 17 residues. The CDR3: CASSFRGGTGIGDTQYF. The CDR3 region has the DNA TGTGCCAGCAGTTTTCGGGGGGGTACAGGTATTGGGGATACGCAGTATTTT.

The V call is TRBV12-3 or TRBV12-4, the J call TRBJ1-5; no clear D gene. V lost 5 bases to trimming and J lost 5 bases, with 10 bases between them. The CDR3 length is 13 residues. The CDR3 is CASSVWGYQPQHF. Here the CDR3 DNA reads TGTGCCAGCAGTGTATGGGGATATCAGCCCCAGCATTTT.

CDR3 DNA: TGTGCCATCAGTGAGTCGGCGGGACAGGGGGCCGATACGCAGTATTTT. This sequence encodes CAISESAGQGADTQYF. This sequence joins TRBV10-3 and TRBJ2-3; 12 bases align to TRBD1. CDR1 ENHRY and CDR2 SYGVKD come from the germline V gene. V shed 0 bases and J 6 bases; nucleotides not matched to a gene: 4. The CDR3 runs to 16 residues.

This clonotype was seen a handful of times. V usage is TRBV6-5 and J usage is TRBJ1-5; D perhaps matches TRBD1 (6 bases). The CDR3 totals 15 residues. Germline V gives CDR1 MNHEY, CDR2 SVGAGI. V was cut by 9 bases and J by 1 base, with 16 bases left in between. The CDR3 here is CASRTSQGSNQPQHF. DNA of the CDR3: TGTGCCAGTCGAACGAGCCAGGGGAGCAATCAGCCCCAGCATTTT.

The chain uses TRBV25-1 and TRBJ2-4, with D possibly matching TRBD2 (5 bases). The DNA end is a closer match to TRBJ2-7, so the J assignment may be wrong. CDR3 length: 13 amino acids. CDR1 and CDR2 from the germline V gene are MGHDK and SYGVNS. The CDR3 protein is CASSESGTYEQYF. The CDR3, as DNA: TGTGCCAGCAGTGAGTCGGGAACCTACGAGCAGTACTTC.

This chain links TRBV7-9 with TRBJ2-7; D ambiguous. The CDR3 covers 11 residues. Trimming stripped 5 bases from V and 4 bases from J, with 6 bases between. Germline lookup yields CDR1 SEHNR and CDR2 FQNEAQ (reference sequence). CDR3 sequence: CASSPQYEQYF. The CDR3 DNA is TGTGCCAGCAGCCCCCAGTACGAGCAGTACTTC.